The clone carrying this T cell receptor (beta chain) was counted a single time. As for time point: pre-reinfection, 55 to 20 weeks before reinfection detection. TCR sequencing was done directly ex vivo on sorted cells, without expansion in vitro. This sample stems from a study of memory CD8 T cells in hepatitis C reinfection. Repertoires were generated with immunoSEQ multiplex PCR, while TCRdb's copy carries only in-frame clones and drops some. Of over 45,000 clones listed, about nine tenths are singletons. This CDR3 region has 14 residues. Unmatched junction bases numbered 4, after V lost 5 bases and J lost 1 base. Germline loops: CDR1 LNHDA, CDR2 SQIVND (reference sequence).

The chain is built from TRBV19 and TRBJ2-5, with TRBD2 identical over 7 bases. Input material: naive CD8+ T cells sorted from blood. The sequence came from a man in his late teens or twenties with hepatitis C virus infection. This CDR3 reads CASSPTSVQETQYF. The CDR3 DNA is TGTGCCAGTAGTCCAACTAGCGTCCAAGAGACCCAGTACTTC. The whole variable domain, filled in from reference TRBV19 and TRBJ2-5, reads DGGITQSPKYLFRKEGQNVTLSCEQNLNHDAMYWYRQDPGQGLRLIYYSQIVNDFQKGDIAEGYSVSREKKESFPLTVTSAQKNPTAFYLCASSPTSVQETQYFGPGTRLLVL.